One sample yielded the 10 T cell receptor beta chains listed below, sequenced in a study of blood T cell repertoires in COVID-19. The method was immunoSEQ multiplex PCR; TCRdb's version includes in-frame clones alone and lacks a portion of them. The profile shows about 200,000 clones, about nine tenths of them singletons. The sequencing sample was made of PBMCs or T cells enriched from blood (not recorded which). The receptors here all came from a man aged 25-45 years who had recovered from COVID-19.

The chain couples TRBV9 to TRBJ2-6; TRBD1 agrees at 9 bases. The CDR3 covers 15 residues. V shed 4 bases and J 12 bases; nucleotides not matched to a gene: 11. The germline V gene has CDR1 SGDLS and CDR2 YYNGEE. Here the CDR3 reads CASSLGQGISRVLTF. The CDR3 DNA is TGTGCCAGCAGCTTAGGACAGGGGATTTCCCGCGTCCTGACTTTC.

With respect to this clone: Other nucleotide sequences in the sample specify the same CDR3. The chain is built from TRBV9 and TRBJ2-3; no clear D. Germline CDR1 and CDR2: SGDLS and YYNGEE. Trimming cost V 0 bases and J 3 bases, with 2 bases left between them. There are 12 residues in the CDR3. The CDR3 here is CASSVATDTQYF. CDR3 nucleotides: TGTGCCAGCAGCGTAGCGACAGATACGCAGTATTTT. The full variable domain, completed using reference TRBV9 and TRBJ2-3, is DSGVTQTPKHLITATGQRVTLRCSPRSGDLSVYWYQQSLDQGLQFLIQYYNGEERAKGNILERFSAQQFPDLHSELNLSSLELGDSALYFCASSVATDTQYFGPGTRLTVL.

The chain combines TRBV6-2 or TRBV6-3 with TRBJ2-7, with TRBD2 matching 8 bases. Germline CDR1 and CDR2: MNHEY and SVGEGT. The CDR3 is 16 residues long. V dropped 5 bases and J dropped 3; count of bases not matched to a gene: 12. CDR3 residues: CASSRFEASGGYEQYF. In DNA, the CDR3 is TGTGCCAGCAGTCGATTCGAGGCAAGCGGGGGCTACGAGCAGTACTTC.

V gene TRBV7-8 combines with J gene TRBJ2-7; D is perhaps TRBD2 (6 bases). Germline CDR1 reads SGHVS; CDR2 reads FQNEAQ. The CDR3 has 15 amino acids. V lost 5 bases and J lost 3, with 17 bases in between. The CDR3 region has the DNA TGTGCCAGCAGCCGGACGGGGGTCGGGTACTACGAGCAGTACTTC. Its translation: CASSRTGVGYYEQYF.

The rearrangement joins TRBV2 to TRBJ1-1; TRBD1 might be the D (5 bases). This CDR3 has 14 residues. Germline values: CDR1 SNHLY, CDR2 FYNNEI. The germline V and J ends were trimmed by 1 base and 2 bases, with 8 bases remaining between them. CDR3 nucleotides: TGTGCCAGCAGTGAAGGACAGATTAACACTGAAGCTTTCTTT. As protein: CASSEGQINTEAFF.

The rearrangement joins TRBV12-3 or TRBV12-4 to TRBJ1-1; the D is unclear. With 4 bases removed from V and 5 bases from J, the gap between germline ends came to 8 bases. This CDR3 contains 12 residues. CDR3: CASSYPRTEAFF. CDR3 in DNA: TGTGCCAGCAGTTACCCACGGACTGAAGCTTTCTTT.

The chain's CDR3 is CASSLALSGYEQYF. The CDR3 coding sequence is TGTGCCAGCAGCTTAGCGCTTTCAGGCTACGAGCAGTACTTC. The chain recombines TRBV7-2 with TRBJ2-7; D unclear. Germline V gene lookup returns CDR1 SGHTA and CDR2 FQGNSA. V gave up 0 bases and J gave up 3 bases, with 9 bases separating them. The CDR3 extends over 14 amino acids. The complete variable domain, with remaining parts taken from reference TRBV7-2 and TRBJ2-7, reads GAGVSQSPSNKVTEKGKDVELRCDPISGHTALYWYRQSLGQGLEFLIYFQGNSAPDKSGLPSDRFSAERTGGSVSTLTIQRTQQEDSAVYLCASSLALSGYEQYFGPGTRLTVT.

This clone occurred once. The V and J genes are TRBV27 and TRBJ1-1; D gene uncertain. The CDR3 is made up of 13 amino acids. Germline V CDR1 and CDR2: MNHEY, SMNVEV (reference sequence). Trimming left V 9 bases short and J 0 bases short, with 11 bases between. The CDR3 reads CASQRHMNTEAFF. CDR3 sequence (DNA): TGTGCCAGTCAGAGACATATGAACACTGAAGCTTTCTTT.

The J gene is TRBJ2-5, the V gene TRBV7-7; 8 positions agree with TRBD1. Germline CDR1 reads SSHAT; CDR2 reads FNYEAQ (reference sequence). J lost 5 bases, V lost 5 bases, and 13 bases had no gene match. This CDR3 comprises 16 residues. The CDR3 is CASSRGAGGGLETQYF. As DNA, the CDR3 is TGTGCCAGCAGCCGAGGGGCAGGGGGCGGATTGGAGACCCAGTACTTC.

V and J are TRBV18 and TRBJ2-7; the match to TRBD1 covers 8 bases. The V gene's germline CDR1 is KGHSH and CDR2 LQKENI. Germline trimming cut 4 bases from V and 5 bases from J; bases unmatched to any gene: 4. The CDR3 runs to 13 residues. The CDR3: CASSRGQGDEQYF. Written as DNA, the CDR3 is TGTGCCAGCTCACGCGGACAGGGCGACGAGCAGTACTTC. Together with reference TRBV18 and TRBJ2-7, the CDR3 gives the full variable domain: NAGVMQNPRHLVRRRGQEARLRCSPMKGHSHVYWYRQLPEEGLKFMVYLQKENIIDESGMPKERFSAEFPKEGPSILRIQQVVRGDSAAYFCASSRGQGDEQYFGPGTRLTVT.